Following are 8 T cell receptor beta chains from one sample sequenced in a study of neurological immune-mediated disorders. MiXCR, run by TCRdb on the 5' RACE reads, gives a single entry per CDR3 protein. The repertoire holds about 84,000 distinct CDR3 sequences, with about a tenth as singletons. The source material was PBMCs. The receptors shown here come from a man aged 35 to 55 in good health.

This clonotype has a handful of counts. The V call is TRBV6-1, the J call TRBJ1-2, with D maybe TRBD1 (5 bases). Deletions cut 9 bases from V and 4 bases from J, with 18 bases between. This CDR3 has 14 residues. Germline loops: CDR1 MNHNS, CDR2 SASEGT. CDR3 region: CASVLGPWTYGYTF. In DNA form, the CDR3 reads TGTGCCAGTGTATTGGGACCGTGGACCTATGGCTACACCTTC.

This clonotype was observed many times. The chain links TRBV7-2 to TRBJ2-1; D unresolved. Trimming cost V 4 bases and J 12 bases, with 7 bases left between them. The CDR3 length is 10 residues. Germline-derived CDR1 and CDR2 are SGHTA and FQGNSA. This chain's CDR3 is CASSSRGQFF. DNA of the CDR3: TGTGCCAGCAGCTCCCGTGGGCAGTTCTTC. Full variable domain (remainder filled in from reference TRBV7-2 and TRBJ2-1): GAGVSQSPSNKVTEKGKDVELRCDPISGHTALYWYRQSLGQGLEFLIYFQGNSAPDKSGLPSDRFSAERTGGSVSTLTIQRTQQEDSAVYLCASSSRGQFFGPGTRLTVL.

This clonotype was observed at least ten times. The chain carries TRBV5-1 and TRBJ2-7; 7 bases fit TRBD1. The CDR3 is made up of 14 amino acids. Germline CDR1 is SGHRS and CDR2 is YFSETQ. J gave up 6 bases and V 2 bases, and 8 bases lay outside the gene matches. The CDR3 is CASSLRDSLVEQYF. In DNA form, the CDR3 reads TGCGCCAGCAGCTTAAGGGACAGCTTGGTCGAGCAGTACTTC.

This clonotype was seen ten or more times. This chain connects TRBV15 to TRBJ2-6; no definite D call. The V end lost 0 bases, the J end lost 0 bases, and 3 bases lay between the germline ends. CDR1 and CDR2 (germline): LNHNV, YYDKDF (reference sequence). The CDR3 sequence is 15 residues long. This CDR3 reads CATSRENSGANVLTF. The CDR3 DNA follows: TGTGCCACCAGCAGAGAGAACTCTGGGGCCAACGTCCTGACTTTC.

This clonotype was detected ten times or more. The chain links TRBV18 to TRBJ2-7, with D unclear. V shed 4 bases and J shed 4 bases, with 5 bases lying between them. The germline gives CDR1 KGHSH, CDR2 LQKENI. The CDR3 runs 11 residues. CDR3 sequence: CASSREYEQYF. The DNA of the CDR3 is TGTGCCAGCTCACGCGAATACGAGCAGTACTTC.

Remarks on this clonotype: A much larger clone is a single base away; this may be a read error. This rearrangement joins TRBV18 to TRBJ2-3; a possible D gene is TRBD2 (5 bases). The length of the CDR3 is 19 residues. From germline, CDR1 is KGHSH and CDR2 LQKENI. The CDR3 region has the DNA TGTGCCAGCTCACCAGCCGTGGAGCTGCGCGGTGCCCTGGGAGATACGCACTATTTT. Its protein is CASSPAVELRGALGDTHYF.

The chain is built from TRBV5-1 and TRBJ2-7; D not certain. From germline, CDR1 is SGHRS and CDR2 YFSETQ. The V gene lost 0 bases and the J gene lost 6 bases, with 4 bases spanning the gap. CDR3 length: 11 residues. CDR3 DNA: TGCGCCAGCAGCTTGGTCTCCGAGCAGTACTTC. It is translated as CASSLVSEQYF.

This clonotype occurred many times. The chain is built from TRBV28 and TRBJ2-1; 9 nucleotides agree with TRBD2. V gave up 2 bases and J gave up 8 bases; unmatched junction bases: 7. CDR3 length: 15 residues. Germline CDR1 MDHEN, CDR2 SYDVKM. The CDR3 protein is CASSLAGGPADEQFF. In DNA form, the CDR3 reads TGTGCCAGCAGTTTAGCGGGAGGGCCAGCCGATGAGCAGTTCTTC.